A single count supports the clone carrying this T cell receptor (beta chain). The germline V and J ends were trimmed by 6 bases and 7 bases, with 16 bases remaining between them. Germline lookup yields CDR1 LNHDA and CDR2 SQIVND (reference sequence). The CDR3 has 15 residues. The sample belongs to a study of control samples from healthy donors and cancer patients. This table comes from immunoSEQ multiplex PCR, and its TCRdb copy is limited to in-frame clones, with some not included. The sample gives approximately 90,000 clones, more than 85% of which show up once; approximately 1.5% is in the top ten.

The TCR sequence derives from a woman aged 25 to 39 in good health. Input material: blood. The chain has TRBV19 and TRBJ1-6; tentatively, D is TRBD1 (6 bases). CDR3 loop: CASRPTGHKNSPLHF. The CDR3, as DNA: TGTGCCAGTAGACCCACGGGACACAAAAATTCACCCCTCCACTTT.